The sequence of this T cell receptor (beta chain) was determined in a study of blood T cell repertoires in COVID-19. Background on the study: Specimens from acute and convalescent COVID-19 originated in the United States, Italy and Spain.

Methods used by the authors: Cell counts per sample came from amplifying reference gene primers. The method was immunoSEQ multiplex PCR; TCRdb's version includes in-frame clones alone and lacks a portion of them. The V and J calls and the clone size are those of that table, but D and trimming were determined from the DNA. This table has 250,000 or so clones, approximately 87% appearing once. CDR3 length: 17 residues. Trimming pared 2 bases from V and 4 bases from J, leaving 18 bases between. CDR1 is MNHEY, CDR2 SVGEGT, per germline. The source of this sequence is a man between 60 and 75 years old with acute or convalescent COVID-19. This chain uses TRBV6-2 or TRBV6-3 with TRBJ2-1; D is perhaps TRBD2 (5 bases). The specimen sequenced was peripheral blood. The CDR3 sequence is CASSYNPGSPNYNEQFF. The DNA for the CDR3 is TGTGCCAGCAGTTACAACCCGGGATCCCCTAATTACAATGAGCAGTTCTTC.